This T cell receptor beta chain derives from a study of a mutant IDH1 vaccine in newly diagnosed glioma. For the study at large: The study started vaccination 4-6 weeks after radiotherapy alone, or with temozolomide cycles. Previous treatment comprised radiotherapy, temozolomide, or both, mostly both.

The CDR3 totals 16 residues. V was clipped by 2 bases and J by 5 bases, with 19 bases between them. Germline lookup yields CDR1 SGDLS and CDR2 YYNGEE. Sequenced by immunoSEQ multiplex PCR; TCRdb stores in-frame clones only, minus some. Of roughly 120,000 clones in the sample, around three quarters were seen once. Worth noting for this clone: What it binds is not known.

Described time point: week 11, during vaccination. The vaccine gave 300 ug of a 20-mer mutant IDH1 peptide subcutaneously per dose. The TCR originated in a man aged 40-55 years with glioma. This material consisted of PBMCs, taken from a glioma patient whose treatment included an IDH1 peptide vaccine. The chain is built from TRBV9 and TRBJ1-2, with a weak D call TRBD1 (6 bases). CDR3 in amino acids: CASSVKGAQGGYGYTF. The CDR3 region has the DNA TGTGCCAGCAGCGTTAAAGGGGCACAGGGAGGATATGGCTACACCTTC.